What follows are 15 T cell receptor beta chains derived from one specimen sequenced in a study of T cell responses to AZD1222 COVID-19 vaccine. Profiled with immunoSEQ multiplex PCR; TCRdb holds only in-frame clones, not every one. Among approximately 82,000 clones listed, 85% were seen once. Sequenced here: peripheral blood, sampled on day 0 of AZD1222 vaccination. The receptors were sampled from an adult in good health.

The CDR3 bases are TGTGCCAGCAGGGGGGACAGCTCCTATAATTCACCCCTCCACTTT. This gives the protein CASRGDSSYNSPLHF. The chain recombines TRBV2 with TRBJ1-6, with TRBD1 identical over 7 bases. Per the germline V gene, CDR1 is SNHLY and CDR2 is FYNNEI. The CDR3 sequence is 15 residues long. The V gene end was trimmed by 6 bases and the J gene end by 0 bases; junction bases not matched to a gene: 2.

The chain links TRBV6-4 to TRBJ2-7, with 8 bases matching TRBD2. CDR3 length: 15 residues. Germline V gene lookup returns CDR1 MRHNA and CDR2 SNTAGT. The V and J ends lost 0 bases and 3 bases, in that order; junction bases with no gene match: 4. The CDR3 bases are TGTGCCAGCAGTGACTCCGGGACTAGGGACTACGAGCAGTACTTC. It specifies CASSDSGTRDYEQYF.

J is TRBJ2-3 and V is TRBV3-1 (or the pseudogene TRBV3-2); a weak D match, TRBD2 (6 bases). The CDR3 extends over 13 amino acids. Germline V CDR1 and CDR2: LGHDT, YNNKEL (reference sequence). The V end was cut by 5 bases, the J end by 6 bases, with 12 bases between. CDR3 in amino acids: CASSLPAGDTQYF. The CDR3 region has the DNA TGTGCCAGCAGCTTACCCGCGGGGGATACGCAGTATTTT.

This chain connects TRBV11-2 to TRBJ1-2, with 9 bases identical to TRBD1. Per the germline V gene, CDR1 is SGHAT and CDR2 is FQNNGV. The CDR3 runs to 15 residues. V lost 2 bases to trimming and J lost 2 bases; unmatched junction nucleotides: 3. The CDR3 region is CASSLNTGGNYGYTF. DNA for the CDR3: TGTGCCAGCAGCTTAAATACAGGGGGCAACTATGGCTACACCTTC.

The V gene is TRBV29-1, the J gene TRBJ1-2; D not resolved. The CDR3 consists of 14 residues. Deletions cut 0 bases from V and 0 bases from J, with 8 bases between. The V gene's germline CDR1 is SQVTM and CDR2 ANQGSEA. The CDR3 sequence: CSVEERNPNYGYTF. DNA for the CDR3: TGCAGCGTTGAAGAACGCAATCCTAACTATGGCTACACCTTC.

This chain joins TRBV18 and TRBJ2-5, with 12 nucleotides matching TRBD1. Germline V gene lookup returns CDR1 KGHSH and CDR2 LQKENI. V shed 2 bases and J 4 bases; nucleotides not matched to a gene: 8. The CDR3 totals 17 residues. CDR3 sequence: CASSPSSGTGGRETQYF. CDR3 coding DNA: TGTGCCAGCTCACCATCCTCCGGGACAGGGGGCCGAGAGACCCAGTACTTC.

The chain uses TRBV6-5 and TRBJ2-7; D may be TRBD2 (5 bases). Trimming left V 4 bases short and J 3 bases short, with 10 bases between. Looked up from germline, CDR1 is MNHEY and CDR2 is SVGAGI. CDR3 size: 13 residues. DNA of the CDR3: TGTGCCAGCAGTTTCGAGGGCTTCTACGAGCAGTACTTC. Its protein is CASSFEGFYEQYF.

This clone has a single count. The chain uses TRBV10-3 and TRBJ1-2; 7 nucleotides match TRBD1. The trim removed 6 bases at V and 2 bases at J, leaving 6 bases unmatched. The CDR3 sequence is 14 residues long. The germline CDR1 and CDR2 sequences are ENHRY and SYGVKD. The CDR3 DNA is TGTGCCATCAGCGGGACAGCTCTAAACTATGGCTACACCTTC. Translated, it gives CAISGTALNYGYTF.

This chain uses TRBV2 with TRBJ2-1, with a possible D match to TRBD2 (5 bases). V was clipped by 7 bases and J by 7 bases, with 11 bases between them. CDR1 SNHLY and CDR2 FYNNEI come from the germline V gene. This CDR3 region has 12 residues. In DNA, the CDR3 is TGTGCCAGCACAGAGCGGTCAAATGAGCAGTTCTTC. Translating it yields CASTERSNEQFF.

The count of this clone is one. The chain employs TRBV7-2 and TRBJ2-2; D uncertain. V was pared by 5 bases and J by 1 base, with 11 bases between. This CDR3 has 15 residues. The germline gives CDR1 SGHTA, CDR2 FQGNSA. The CDR3 region is CASSALGRNTGELFF. The CDR3 DNA sequence: TGTGCCAGCAGCGCACTTGGGCGGAACACCGGGGAGCTGTTTTTT.

Notes on this clone: The same CDR3 can be traced to other DNA sequences in this sample. The chain joins TRBV28 to TRBJ1-2; D unclear. V lost 4 bases and J 5 bases, leaving 5 bases between the germline ends. Germline V gene lookup returns CDR1 MDHEN and CDR2 SYDVKM. CDR3 length: 11 residues. The CDR3, as DNA: TGTGCCAGCAGTTCTGGGTATGGCTACACCTTC. Protein sequence: CASSSGYGYTF.

The chain carries TRBV6-4 and TRBJ2-3, with no clear D. V was clipped by 2 bases and J by 0 bases, with 9 bases between them. Germline CDR1 reads MRHNA; CDR2 reads SNTAGT. CDR3 size: 15 residues. As DNA, the CDR3 is TGTGCCAGCAGTGACGGTTCAACTAGCACAGATACGCAGTATTTT. Its protein product is CASSDGSTSTDTQYF.

The chain has TRBV14 and TRBJ2-7; D uncertain. The V end was cut by 0 bases, the J end by 4 bases, with 13 bases between. Germline lookup yields CDR1 SGHDN and CDR2 FVKESK. CDR3 length: 15 residues. The CDR3 is CASSQEVPGRYEQYF. The CDR3 nucleotides are TGTGCCAGCAGCCAAGAGGTCCCGGGCAGATACGAGCAGTACTTC. Filled out from reference TRBV14 and TRBJ2-7, the complete variable domain reads EAGVTQFPSHSVIEKGQTVTLRCDPISGHDNLYWYRRVMGKEIKFLLHFVKESKQDESGMPNNRFLAERTGGTYSTLKVQPAELEDSGVYFCASSQEVPGRYEQYFGPGTRLTVT.

This chain uses TRBV7-3 with TRBJ1-1; D is possibly TRBD1 (5 bases). Trimming removed 5 bases at V and 2 bases at J, with 18 bases between. CDR3 size: 16 residues. Germline CDR1 and CDR2: SGHTA and FQGTGA. The CDR3 bases are TGTGCCAGCAGCAAGTTGATTCCGGGACGCAACACTGAAGCTTTCTTT. Its protein product is CASSKLIPGRNTEAFF. Using reference TRBV7-3 and TRBJ1-1 for the parts outside the CDR3, the full variable domain is GAGVSQTPSNKVTEKGKYVELRCDPISGHTALYWYRQSLGQGPEFLIYFQGTGAADDSGLPNDRFFAVRPEGSVSTLKIQRTERGDSAVYLCASSKLIPGRNTEAFFGQGTRLTVV.

DNA of the CDR3: TGCGCCAGTACCCCCGGGACGGGCTCCTACAATGAGCAGTTCTTC. Protein sequence: CASTPGTGSYNEQFF. This chain joins TRBV5-1 and TRBJ2-1; tentatively, D is TRBD1 or TRBD2 (5 bases each). Between the trimmed V and J ends, which lost 8 bases and 0 bases, there was a span of 15 bases. In germline, CDR1 is SGHRS, CDR2 YFSETQ. This CDR3 has 15 amino acids. Together with reference TRBV5-1 and TRBJ2-1, the CDR3 gives the full variable domain: KAGVTQTPRYLIKTRGQQVTLSCSPISGHRSVSWYQQTPGQGLQFLFEYFSETQRNKGNFPGRFSGRQFSNSRSEMNVSTLELGDSALYLCASTPGTGSYNEQFFGPGTRLTVL.